This T cell receptor beta chain came from a study of T cell responses to AZD1222 COVID-19 vaccine. Study conclusions and caveats: The donor group comprised mostly white British people and more females; the analysis possibly underestimated clonal diversity.

The CDR3 extends over 12 amino acids. V shed 6 bases and J shed 9 bases, with 9 bases lying between them. Germline V gene data show CDR1 as MNHEY and CDR2 as SMNVEV (reference sequence). TCRdb keeps only in-frame clones here, not all; method: immunoSEQ multiplex PCR. The sample has about 69,000 clones, 83% seen once; the top ten hold 20% to 30%. With respect to this clone: Antigen unknown.

V usage is TRBV27 and J usage is TRBJ1-6; D unclear. The sample here was peripheral blood, taken 28 days after the second AZD1222 dose. The TCR originated in an adult who received the AZD1222 COVID-19 vaccine. The CDR3 sequence is CASSPEGSPLHF. DNA for the CDR3: TGTGCCAGCAGCCCTGAGGGTTCACCCCTCCACTTT.